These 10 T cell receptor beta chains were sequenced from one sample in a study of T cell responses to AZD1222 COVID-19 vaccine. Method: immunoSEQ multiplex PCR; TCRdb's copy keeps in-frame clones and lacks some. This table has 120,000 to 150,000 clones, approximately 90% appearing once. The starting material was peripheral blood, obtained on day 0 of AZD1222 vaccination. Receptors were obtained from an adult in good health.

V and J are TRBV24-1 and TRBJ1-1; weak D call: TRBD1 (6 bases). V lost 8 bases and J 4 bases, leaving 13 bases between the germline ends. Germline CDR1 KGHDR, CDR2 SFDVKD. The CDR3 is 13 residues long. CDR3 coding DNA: TGTGCCACCACGAGCCAGGGGAGCACTGAAGCTTTCTTT. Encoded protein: CATTSQGSTEAFF.

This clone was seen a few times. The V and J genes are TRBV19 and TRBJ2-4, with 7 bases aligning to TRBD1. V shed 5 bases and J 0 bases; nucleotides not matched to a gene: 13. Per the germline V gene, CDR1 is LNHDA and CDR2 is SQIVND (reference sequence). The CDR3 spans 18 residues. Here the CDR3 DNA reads TGTGCCAGTAGTCCCCGGACAGGACCGCTTACAGCCAAAAACATTCAGTACTTC. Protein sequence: CASSPRTGPLTAKNIQYF. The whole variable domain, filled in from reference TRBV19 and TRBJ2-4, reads DGGITQSPKYLFRKEGQNVTLSCEQNLNHDAMYWYRQDPGQGLRLIYYSQIVNDFQKGDIAEGYSVSREKKESFPLTVTSAQKNPTAFYLCASSPRTGPLTAKNIQYFGAGTRLSVL.

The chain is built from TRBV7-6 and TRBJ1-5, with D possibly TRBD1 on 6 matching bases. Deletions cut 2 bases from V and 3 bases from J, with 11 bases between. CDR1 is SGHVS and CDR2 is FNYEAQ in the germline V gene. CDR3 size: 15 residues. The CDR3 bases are TGTGCCAGCAGCTTAAATTCAGGGGCCAATCAGCCCCAGCATTTT. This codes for CASSLNSGANQPQHF.

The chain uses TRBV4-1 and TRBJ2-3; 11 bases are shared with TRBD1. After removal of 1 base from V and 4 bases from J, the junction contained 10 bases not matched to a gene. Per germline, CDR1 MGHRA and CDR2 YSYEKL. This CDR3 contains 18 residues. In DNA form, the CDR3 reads TGCGCCAGCAGCCAAGTGTATTCCGGGACAGGGGGAGCAGATACGCAGTATTTT. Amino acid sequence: CASSQVYSGTGGADTQYF.

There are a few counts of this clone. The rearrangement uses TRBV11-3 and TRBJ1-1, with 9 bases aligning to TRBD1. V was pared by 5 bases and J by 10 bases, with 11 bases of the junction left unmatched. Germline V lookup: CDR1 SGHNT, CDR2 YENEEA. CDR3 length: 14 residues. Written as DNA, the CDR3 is TGTGCCAGCAGCCCGACCCGTACAGGGGGCGCAGCTTTCTTT. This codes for CASSPTRTGGAAFF.

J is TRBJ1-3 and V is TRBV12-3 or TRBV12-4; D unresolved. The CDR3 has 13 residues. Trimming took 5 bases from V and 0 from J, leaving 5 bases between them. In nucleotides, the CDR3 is TGTGCCAGCAGTCCGACCTCTGGAAACACCATATATTTT. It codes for CASSPTSGNTIYF.

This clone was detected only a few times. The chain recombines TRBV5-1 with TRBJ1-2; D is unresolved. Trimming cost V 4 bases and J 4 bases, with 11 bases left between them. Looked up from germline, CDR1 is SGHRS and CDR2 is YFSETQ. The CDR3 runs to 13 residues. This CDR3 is CASSPLGSYGYTF. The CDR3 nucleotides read TGCGCCAGCAGCCCGCTCGGGTCCTATGGCTACACCTTC.

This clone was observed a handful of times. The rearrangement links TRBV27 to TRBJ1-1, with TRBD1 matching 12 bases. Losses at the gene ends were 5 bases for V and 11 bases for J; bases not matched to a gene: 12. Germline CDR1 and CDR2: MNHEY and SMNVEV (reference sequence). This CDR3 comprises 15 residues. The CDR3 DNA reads TGTGCCAGCAGTGCCTTAGGGACAGGGGGCAGGAGGGCTTTCTTT. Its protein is CASSALGTGGRRAFF.

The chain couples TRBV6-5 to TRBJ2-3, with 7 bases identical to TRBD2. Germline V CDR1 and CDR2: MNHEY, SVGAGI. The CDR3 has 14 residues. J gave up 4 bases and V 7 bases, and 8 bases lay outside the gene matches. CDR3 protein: CASTPRRGADTQYF. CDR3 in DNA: TGTGCCAGCACCCCTCGACGGGGGGCAGATACGCAGTATTTT.

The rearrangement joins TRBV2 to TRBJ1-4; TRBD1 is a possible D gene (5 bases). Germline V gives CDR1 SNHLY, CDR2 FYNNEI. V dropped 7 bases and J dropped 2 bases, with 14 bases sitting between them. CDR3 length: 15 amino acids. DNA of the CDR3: TGTGCCAGCAAAGTCTTGGGGGTCACTAATGAAAAACTGTTTTTT. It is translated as CASKVLGVTNEKLFF.